Listed below are T cell receptor beta chains from one sample, sequenced in a study of cytomegalovirus exposure and HLA in healthy donors. The table came from immunoSEQ multiplex PCR; TCRdb's copy has only in-frame clones and leaves some out. Of 100,000 to 120,000 clones in the sample, about three quarters were seen once. What was sequenced was PBMCs. These receptors all come from a woman aged 60 to 75 in good health and CMV-seropositive. Each CDR3 is given with its conserved first and last residue. Fields, in order: clone size, J gene, D gene, V gene, CDR3 DNA, CDR3 protein. The D gene is left open where the match is weak. Part of the rows lack a size; the others show once, few, many or a class for expanded clones.

few | TRBJ2-7 | . | TRBV5-5 | TGTGCCAGCAGCTTCTACCCCTCCTACGAGCAGTACTTC | CASSFYPSYEQYF
. | TRBJ2-7 | TRBD1 | TRBV27 | TGTGCCAGCAGTTTTGGGACAGACAGTCCCATTAACGAGCAGTACTTC | CASSFGTDSPINEQYF
. | TRBJ1-1 | . | TRBV6-1 | TGTGCCAGCAGTGCCGGGGTCCACACTGAAGCTTTCTTT | CASSAGVHTEAFF
. | TRBJ1-1 | TRBD1 | TRBV5-1 | TGCGCCAGCAGCGTATCGACAGGGAACTCTGAAGCTTTCTTT | CASSVSTGNSEAFF
. | TRBJ1-2 | TRBD1 | TRBV2 | TGTGCCAGCACCGGGGACAGAGCAAACTATGGCTACACCTTC | CASTGDRANYGYTF
. | TRBJ1-2 | . | TRBV9 | TGTGCCAGCAGTGTGACAGGTCATAACTATGGCTACACCTTC | CASSVTGHNYGYTF
. | TRBJ2-1 | . | TRBV5-1 | TGCGCCAGCAGCTTGGGACTAGGCAGGAATGAGCAGTTCTTC | CASSLGLGRNEQFF
. | TRBJ2-7 | . | TRBV27 | TGTGCCAGCACATACGCAGGGAACACTCTCTACGAGCAGTACTTC | CASTYAGNTLYEQYF
. | TRBJ1-5 | TRBD1 | TRBV19 | TGTGCCAGTAGTGATAACAGGGGAAGTTTTGGCAATCAGCCCCAGCATTTT | CASSDNRGSFGNQPQHF
. | TRBJ2-7 | . | TRBV28 | TGTGCCAGCAGTTTCCCCCCTCGGGTCGAGCAGTACTTC | CASSFPPRVEQYF
. | TRBJ2-7 | . | TRBV5-1 | TGCGCCAGCAGCTTAGACGGGGGAGTAATCTACGAGCAGTACTTC | CASSLDGGVIYEQYF
. | TRBJ1-2 | . | TRBV30 | TGTGCCTGGAGTGCGACAGTAAATAACTATGGCTACACCTTC | CAWSATVNNYGYTF
. | TRBJ2-7 | . | TRBV7-9 | TGTGCCAGCAGCTACGGACAGAGGAATACCTACGAGCAGTACTTC | CASSYGQRNTYEQYF
. | TRBJ2-1 | . | TRBV29-1 | TGCAGCGTTGCGGCTAGTTTCTACAATGAGCAGTTCTTC | CSVAASFYNEQFF
. | TRBJ2-1 | . | TRBV27 | TGTGCCAGCAGTCCGGAGGGATGGACAAGCCAGTTCTTC | CASSPEGWTSQFF
. | TRBJ2-1 | TRBD2 | TRBV28 | TGTGCCAGCAGCCCACGGACTAGCGGGAGTAAGAATGAGCAGTTCTTC | CASSPRTSGSKNEQFF
. | TRBJ2-4 | . | TRBV11-2 | TGTGCCAGCAGCTTACCTAAACTAGCCAAAAACATTCAGTACTTC | CASSLPKLAKNIQYF
few | TRBJ2-7 | TRBD1 | TRBV7-8 | TGTGCCAGCAGCCCCGGGACAGTCTCCTACGAGCAGTACTTC | CASSPGTVSYEQYF
. | TRBJ2-7 | TRBD1 | TRBV7-9 | TGTGCCAGCAGCTTTACGACAGGGCCCCACGAGCAGTACTTC | CASSFTTGPHEQYF
. | TRBJ1-1 | . | TRBV30 | TGTGCCTGGAGTGTCCTCTCTGGAACAGGGAGGGGGACTGAAGCTTTCTTT | CAWSVLSGTGRGTEAFF
. | TRBJ2-7 | . | TRBV4-2 | TGTGCCAGCAGCCAAGCCGGGGAGTTCCACGAGCAGTACTTC | CASSQAGEFHEQYF
. | TRBJ2-1 | TRBD2 | TRBV7-3 | TGTGCCAGCAGCTTAGCGGGAGGCGCGTACAATGAGCAGTTCTTC | CASSLAGGAYNEQFF
few | TRBJ1-5 | . | TRBV19 | TGTGCCAGTAGTATGGGGAGAGATCAGCCCCAGCATTTT | CASSMGRDQPQHF
. | TRBJ2-7 | TRBD2 | TRBV7-6 | TGTGCCAGCAGCCTAGAAGCGGGAGTTCACTACGAGCAGTACTTC | CASSLEAGVHYEQYF
once | TRBJ2-4 | . | TRBV6-1 | TGTGCCAGCAGTCCTTCTAGCGAGGGCATTCAGTACTTC | CASSPSSEGIQYF
few | TRBJ2-3 | . | TRBV5-1 | TGCGCCAGCATCAACGAGGGAGATACGCAGTATTTT | CASINEGDTQYF
. | TRBJ2-1 | TRBD2 | TRBV6-9 | TGTGCCAGCAGTTCCGGGACTAGCGGGATATTCTTTTACAATGAGCAGTTCTTC | CASSSGTSGIFFYNEQFF
. | TRBJ1-1 | . | TRBV7-3 | TGTGCCAGCAGCCGGGACACAGACACTGAAGCTTTCTTT | CASSRDTDTEAFF
. | TRBJ1-1 | . | TRBV18 | TGTGCCAGCAGATCGGGTGAAAACACTGAAGCTTTCTTT | CASRSGENTEAFF
few | TRBJ2-7 | . | TRBV7-9 | TGTGCCAGCAGCCCCACGGTTGCCTACGAGCAGTACTTC | CASSPTVAYEQYF
. | TRBJ1-2 | . | TRBV28 | TGTGCCAGCTACAGATCTGGCTATGGCTACACCTTC | CASYRSGYGYTF
. | TRBJ2-3 | TRBD2 | TRBV30 | TGTGCCTGGAGCCATAAGGCTAGCGGGACCCTAGATACGCAGTATTTT | CAWSHKASGTLDTQYF
. | TRBJ2-7 | TRBD2 | TRBV19 | TGTGCCAGTAGTAATTGGGCGGGGGGGAATTTGGCCTACGAGCAGTACTTC | CASSNWAGGNLAYEQYF
. | TRBJ2-3 | . | TRBV7-7 | TGTGCCAGCAGCTCCGACTACCATACAGATACGCAGTATTTT | CASSSDYHTDTQYF
. | TRBJ2-1 | . | TRBV7-9 | TGTGCCGCGAACAGGGAGGGCCTTGAGCAGTTCTTC | CAANREGLEQFF
. | TRBJ2-3 | TRBD1 | TRBV15 | TGTGCCACCAGCAGAGATGGGAGGACAGGGGTAGATACGCAGTATTTT | CATSRDGRTGVDTQYF
. | TRBJ1-1 | . | TRBV6-5 | TGTGCCAGCAGTGGATTCGGCACAGGGAACACTGAAGCTTTCTTT | CASSGFGTGNTEAFF
. | TRBJ2-5 | . | TRBV6-5 | TGTGCCAGCAGTTACAAGAGCGAGGGGACCCAGTACTTC | CASSYKSEGTQYF
. | TRBJ1-2 | . | TRBV6-5 | TGTGCCAGCACCAGATACGGTAGGGGCGCGTCGGGCTACACCTTC | CASTRYGRGASGYTF
. | TRBJ2-7 | . | TRBV5-1 | TGCGCCAGCAGCTTCGGCGGAGGGGCTTACGAGCAGTACTTC | CASSFGGGAYEQYF
once | TRBJ1-5 | . | TRBV28 | TGTGCCAGCAGCTATTCTGAGAAGCCCCAGCATTTT | CASSYSEKPQHF
. | TRBJ1-4 | . | TRBV28 | TGTGCCAGCAGCCGCGGGGGAGATGAAAAACTGTTTTTT | CASSRGGDEKLFF
. | TRBJ2-1 | TRBD2 | TRBV5-6 | TGTGCCAGCAGCACTCCCCGGACTAGCGGGAGGCGCCGCTACAATGAGCAGTTCTTC | CASSTPRTSGRRRYNEQFF
once | TRBJ2-5 | TRBD2 | TRBV2 | TGTGCCAGCTCTGTCGCGGGAGGTCAAGAGACCCAGTACTTC | CASSVAGGQETQYF
. | TRBJ2-7 | TRBD2 | TRBV9 | TGTGCCAGCAGCCCCTTCCGACTAGCGCGACCCTACGAGCAGTACTTC | CASSPFRLARPYEQYF
few | TRBJ2-6 | . | TRBV6-6 | TGTGCCAGCAAACATCGTGACTACTCTGGGGCCAACGTCCTGACTTTC | CASKHRDYSGANVLTF
once | TRBJ1-3 | TRBD1 | TRBV5-4 | TGTGCCAGCAGCTTTCAGGGGGCTCTGGAAAACACCATATATTTT | CASSFQGALENTIYF
. | TRBJ2-2 | TRBD2 | TRBV27 | TGTGCCATTAAGGCCGGGAGGGTCACCGGGGAGCTGTTTTTT | CAIKAGRVTGELFF
. | TRBJ1-4 | . | TRBV6-5 | TGTGCCAGCAGTTACTCAGCCCGAAGCCTTGAAAAACTGTTTTTT | CASSYSARSLEKLFF
few | TRBJ1-1 | TRBD1 | TRBV13 | TGTGCCAGCAGCTTATCAGGACAGGGCATAGGTAAAGCTTTCTTT | CASSLSGQGIGKAFF
. | TRBJ2-1 | TRBD1 | TRBV5-6 | TGTGCCAGCAGCCATTCAGGGGGATCCTACAATGAGCAGTTCTTC | CASSHSGGSYNEQFF
few | TRBJ1-1 | . | TRBV29-1 | TGCAGCACAAGTGGGGGGACTGAAAACACTGAAGCTTTCTTT | CSTSGGTENTEAFF
. | TRBJ1-2 | . | TRBV6-5 | TGTGCCAGCAGTTACCGGGATGGCTATGGCTACACCTTC | CASSYRDGYGYTF
. | TRBJ2-7 | TRBD2 | TRBV7-9 | TGTGCCAGCAGCCGGGCTAGCGGCCCTTACCCCTTAGGCGAGCAGTACTTC | CASSRASGPYPLGEQYF
. | TRBJ2-1 | . | TRBV7-3 | TGTGCCAGCAGCTTAATGGGTGACGAAACGCGGTGGTTCTTC | CASSLMGDETRWFF
. | TRBJ2-1 | . | TRBV7-9 | TGTGCCAGCAGCTTAAGGAGCGCCCGGCTGACCTACAATGAGCAGTTCTTC | CASSLRSARLTYNEQFF
. | TRBJ2-7 | TRBD2 | TRBV6-5 | TGTGCCAGCGGTTACTTCACGGGGGGCTCCTACGAGCAGTACTTC | CASGYFTGGSYEQYF
. | TRBJ2-7 | . | TRBV5-4 | TGTGCCAGCAGCTCACAAGCGGGCCGTCCCTACGAGCAGTACTTC | CASSSQAGRPYEQYF